The 17 T cell receptor beta chains presented below share a single source sample, sequenced in a study of cytomegalovirus exposure and HLA in healthy donors. Produced via immunoSEQ multiplex PCR; TCRdb's table is partial and in-frame only. The table includes 220,000 or so clones, around 90% detected once. The material sequenced was PBMCs. The receptor source for this set is a young woman in good health and CMV-seronegative.

V and J are TRBV7-9 and TRBJ1-1, with a weak D call TRBD1 (5 bases). V lost 5 bases and J lost 1, with 11 bases in between. CDR1 and CDR2 from the germline V gene are SEHNR and FQNEAQ (reference sequence). This CDR3 is built from 14 residues. The CDR3 protein is CASSRGAENTEAFF. Here the CDR3 DNA reads TGTGCCAGCAGCCGCGGGGCTGAGAACACTGAAGCTTTCTTT.

V usage is TRBV5-1 and J usage is TRBJ2-7; weak D call: TRBD2 (6 bases). Germline V gene data show CDR1 as SGHRS and CDR2 as YFSETQ. Trimming shortened V by 0 bases and J by 4 bases, and 11 bases separated the two germline ends. This CDR3 comprises 14 residues. The CDR3 protein is CASSLEGTVYEQYF. CDR3 in DNA: TGCGCCAGCAGCTTGGAGGGGACTGTTTACGAGCAGTACTTC.

V is TRBV5-1 and J is TRBJ2-5; 9 nucleotides line up with TRBD1. The V segment lost 3 bases and the J segment 3 bases; nucleotides outside the gene matches: 6. The CDR3 is 15 amino acids. The germline gives CDR1 SGHRS, CDR2 YFSETQ. The CDR3 here is CASSSRQGEEETQYF. CDR3 coding DNA: TGCGCCAGCAGCTCGCGACAGGGGGAGGAAGAGACCCAGTACTTC.

This chain uses TRBV12-5 with TRBJ2-5, with D tentatively TRBD2 (6 bases). CDR1 and CDR2 from the germline V gene are LGHNT and FRNRAP. The V end lost 3 bases, the J end lost 9 bases, and 26 bases lay between the germline ends. The CDR3 consists of 17 residues. The CDR3 coding sequence is TGTGCTAGTGGTTTAGAAATTCTGCGGGACCGACCTTCGGCCCAGTACTTC. This codes for CASGLEILRDRPSAQYF. Variable domain in full (rest from reference TRBV12-5 and TRBJ2-5): DARVTQTPRHKVTEMGQEVTMRCQPILGHNTVFWYRQTMMQGLELLAYFRNRAPLDDSGMPKDRFSAEMPDATLATLKIQPSEPRDSAVYFCASGLEILRDRPSAQYFGPGTRLLVL.

This chain connects TRBV13 to TRBJ2-7; 9 nucleotides agree with TRBD2. Germline V gene data show CDR1 as PRHDT and CDR2 as FYEKMQ (reference sequence). With 6 bases clipped from V and 7 bases from J, the junction kept 13 bases outside the gene matches. The CDR3 totals 15 residues. The CDR3 reads CASSHLIAGDREQYF. CDR3 DNA sequence: TGTGCCAGCAGTCACCTTATAGCGGGAGATAGAGAGCAGTACTTC.

This chain joins TRBV6-1 and TRBJ2-7; a weak D match, TRBD1 (6 bases). The CDR3 is made up of 17 amino acids. Trimming took off 0 bases at V and 6 bases at J, with 21 bases between the two ends. Germline CDR1 reads MNHNS; CDR2 reads SASEGT. CDR3 nucleotide sequence: TGTGCCAGCAGTGAAGCCCCTCGCGCCAACCGAGGGGGCGAGCAGTACTTC. The encoded protein is CASSEAPRANRGGEQYF.

This clone was recorded only once. This chain connects TRBV5-1 to TRBJ1-3; 9 bases fit TRBD1. The CDR3 spans 15 residues. J was trimmed by 7 bases and V by 6 bases; bases with no gene match: 11. The germline CDR1 and CDR2 sequences are SGHRS and YFSETQ. Here the CDR3 reads CASKVGDRVKNTIYF. In DNA, the CDR3 is TGCGCCAGCAAAGTTGGGGACAGGGTAAAGAACACCATATATTTT.

The chain recombines TRBV14 with TRBJ2-3; D unclear. Germline-derived CDR1 and CDR2 are SGHDN and FVKESK. The CDR3 spans 13 residues. Between the trimmed V and J ends, which lost 3 bases and 2 bases, there was a span of 6 bases. The DNA for the CDR3 is TGTGCCAGCAGCCAGCGGTACACAGATACGCAGTATTTT. It codes for CASSQRYTDTQYF.

The gene calls are TRBV7-6 and TRBJ2-3; D remains unclear. The germline CDR1 and CDR2 sequences are SGHVS and FNYEAQ. The germline V and J ends were trimmed by 0 bases and 6 bases, with 7 bases remaining between them. CDR3 length equals 13 residues. In DNA form, the CDR3 reads TGTGCCAGCAGCTTAGCGTCAGTCGATACGCAGTATTTT. Amino acid sequence: CASSLASVDTQYF.

The chain couples TRBV5-1 to TRBJ2-5, with 13 bases matching TRBD2. Looked up from germline, CDR1 is SGHRS and CDR2 is YFSETQ. This CDR3 spans 16 amino acids. The V and J ends lost 3 bases and 1 base, in that order; junction bases with no gene match: 3. CDR3 DNA: TGCGCCAGCAGCTCAGGACTAGCGGGGGCCCAAGAGACCCAGTACTTC. Protein: CASSSGLAGAQETQYF.

The rearrangement uses TRBV30 and TRBJ1-6; weak D call: TRBD1 (5 bases). This CDR3 has 13 residues. Per germline, CDR1 GTSNPN and CDR2 SVGIG (reference sequence). Trimming stripped 3 bases from V and 14 bases from J, with 17 bases between. The CDR3 nucleotides read TGTGCCTGGAGCGCCCAACACAGACAGACCCTCCACTTT. This encodes CAWSAQHRQTLHF.

This chain joins TRBV5-1 and TRBJ2-2; D uncertain. Germline lookup yields CDR1 SGHRS and CDR2 YFSETQ. The CDR3 totals 12 residues. V lost 7 bases and J lost 3, with 7 bases in between. Written as DNA, the CDR3 is TGCGCCAGCGCTATGTACACCGGGGAGCTGTTTTTT. This sequence encodes CASAMYTGELFF. The full variable domain, rest sourced from reference TRBV5-1 and TRBJ2-2, is KAGVTQTPRYLIKTRGQQVTLSCSPISGHRSVSWYQQTPGQGLQFLFEYFSETQRNKGNFPGRFSGRQFSNSRSEMNVSTLELGDSALYLCASAMYTGELFFGEGSRLTVL.

This clone was seen only a few times. The rearrangement uses TRBV5-1 and TRBJ1-3, with D maybe TRBD1 (5 bases). The CDR3 covers 14 residues. Per germline, CDR1 SGHRS and CDR2 YFSETQ. Trimming took off 1 base at V and 8 bases at J, with 13 bases between the two ends. CDR3: CASSLRPGGDTIYF. The CDR3 region has the DNA TGCGCCAGCAGCTTGAGGCCCGGGGGAGACACCATATATTTT. The variable domain in full, with the rest retrieved from reference TRBV5-1 and TRBJ1-3, is KAGVTQTPRYLIKTRGQQVTLSCSPISGHRSVSWYQQTPGQGLQFLFEYFSETQRNKGNFPGRFSGRQFSNSRSEMNVSTLELGDSALYLCASSLRPGGDTIYFGEGSWLTVV.

This clone was recorded only once. The V and J genes are TRBV10-3 and TRBJ1-2, with D tentatively TRBD1 (6 bases). The V and J ends lost 3 bases and 7 bases respectively, with 15 bases between them. CDR3 length equals 14 residues. Germline V lookup: CDR1 ENHRY, CDR2 SYGVKD. CDR3 coding DNA: TGTGCCATCAGTGAATTTCAGGGGCGGTCTGGCTACACCTTC. It translates to CAISEFQGRSGYTF.

The rearrangement links TRBV11-2 to TRBJ2-1; 8 bases map to TRBD2. The CDR3 sequence is 16 residues long. The germline CDR1 and CDR2 sequences are SGHAT and FQNNGV. With 1 base clipped from V and 4 bases from J, the junction kept 6 bases outside the gene matches. CDR3 sequence: CASSLGSGRRYNEQFF. CDR3 DNA: TGTGCCAGCAGCTTAGGGAGCGGGAGACGGTACAATGAGCAGTTCTTC.

CDR3 loop: CAWGPQGLGYTF. The CDR3 nucleotides read TGTGCCTGGGGACCCCAGGGGCTTGGCTACACCTTC. This sequence joins TRBV30 and TRBJ1-2; D possibly corresponds to TRBD1 (6 bases). Germline V CDR1 and CDR2: GTSNPN, SVGIG (reference sequence). The ends were cut back, 5 bases at V and 7 bases at J, with 14 bases in the middle. The CDR3 spans 12 residues.

The chain couples TRBV27 to TRBJ2-1; 8 bases map to TRBD2. Looked up from germline, CDR1 is MNHEY and CDR2 is SMNVEV (reference sequence). The CDR3 covers 17 residues. V lost 6 bases, J lost 7 bases, and 17 bases stayed unmatched. The CDR3 sequence: CASRKLAAGVDGNEQFF. The CDR3 DNA sequence: TGTGCCAGCAGGAAACTAGCGGCGGGGGTCGATGGGAATGAGCAGTTCTTC.